One and the same sample provided the 23 T cell receptor beta chains below, sequenced in a study of tumor-infiltrating lymphocytes in primary liver carcinoma. TCR beta cDNA came from roughly 450 ng total RNA, primed with a constant-region primer. ARM-PCR was slightly modified, and three nested multiplex PCR rounds with it gave rise to the TCR beta libraries. Two initial PCR rounds of around 9 cycles each paired TRBV1-TRBV30 forward primers with a C-beta reverse primer. TCRdb used MiXCR to reprocess the multiplex PCR reads, holding one entry per CDR3 protein. The sample yields tens of thousands of distinct CDR3 sequences, approximately 70% seen once. From about 19-30 mg of unsorted bulk tissue, DNA and RNA were co-extracted together. Sequencing input: liver tumor tissue from sampling region 1. The subset is: tumor region T1, superior pole. These receptors all stem from a middle-aged man with primary liver carcinoma and hepatitis B virus infection.

As to this clonotype: One end of the junction is discordant with germline, which a read error may explain. The chain is built from TRBV28 and TRBJ1-5; tentatively, D is TRBD1 (6 bases). Germline CDR1 and CDR2: MDHEN and SYDVKM. This CDR3 is built from 18 residues. DNA of the CDR3: TGTGCCAGCAGTCTTGACCGGGACATTGAGAAGGGCAATCAGTCCCAGCGTTTT. Protein product: CASSLDRDIEKGNQSQRF.

About this clonotype itself: The final CDR3 position lacks the conserved phenylalanine or tryptophan, pointing to a likely read error. The limits of the CDR3 on the DNA are not certain, so only TCRdb's listed CDR3 is given. This chain connects TRBV6-1 to TRBJ2-7; the DNA was not used to check the table's D call, TRBD1. Termini included, the CDR3 measures 18 amino acids. CDR1 is MNHNS and CDR2 is SASEGT in the germline V gene. This CDR3 is CASSATGGWRLTSYAQYL.

In the case of this clonotype: Sequence at one end of the junction differs from germline and may be a read error. This CDR3 reads CTSERFQETQYF. In DNA form, the CDR3 reads TGTACCAGCGAGAGGTTTCAAGAGACCCAGTACTTC. This chain joins TRBV2 and TRBJ2-5, with D uncertain. Germline-derived CDR1 and CDR2 are SNHLY and FYNNEI. CDR3 length: 12 amino acids.

The chain combines TRBV2 with TRBJ2-1; either TRBD1 or TRBD2 may supply D (5 bases each). Germline values: CDR1 SNHLY, CDR2 FYNNEI. Trimming left V 4 bases short and J 11 bases short, with 12 bases between. This CDR3 has 12 residues. The CDR3 sequence is CASSALRDQQFF. CDR3 nucleotide sequence: TGTGCCAGCAGTGCACTCCGGGACCAGCAGTTCTTC.

As for this clonotype: The CDR3 end shows no conserved phenylalanine or tryptophan, and so a read error is likely. The chain couples TRBV5-4 to TRBJ1-1; the D gene is possibly TRBD1 (5 bases). Per the germline V gene, CDR1 is SGHNT and CDR2 is YYREEE (reference sequence). The ends were cut back, 4 bases at V and 1 base at J, with 11 bases in the middle. This CDR3 has 14 residues. The DNA of the CDR3 is TGTGCCAGCAGCACGGGACTCACGAACACTGAAGCTTTCTCT. Translating gives CASSTGLTNTEAFS.

The table lists this clonotype with many counts. V is TRBV10-1 and J is TRBJ2-3; TRBD2 matches 8 bases. The CDR3 length is 15 residues. Germline V lookup: CDR1 WNHNN, CDR2 SYGVQD (reference sequence). Germline trimming cut 5 bases from V and 4 bases from J; bases unmatched to any gene: 8. The CDR3 loop reads CASSKRERAPDTQYF. The CDR3 DNA follows: TGCGCCAGCAGTAAGCGGGAGAGAGCCCCAGATACGCAGTATTTT.

This clonotype was counted only a few times. At one end the junction does not follow the germline gene, possibly because of a read error. V and J are TRBV4-2 and TRBJ2-7; 8 nucleotides agree with TRBD2. CDR1 and CDR2 (germline): LGHNA, YNFKEQ. The CDR3 has 15 amino acids. The CDR3 nucleotides are TGTGCCAGCAGTCAAGCGATAATTAGCGGGACCGAGCAGTACTTC. The encoded protein is CASSQAIISGTEQYF.

A word on this clonotype: It may be a read error: a sequence one base away is much more abundant. The CDR3 DNA reads TGTGCCTGGAGTGTACGGGGGACTGGAACCAGGGGGACCCAGTACTTC. Protein sequence: CAWSVRGTGTRGTQYF. V usage is TRBV30 and J usage is TRBJ2-5, with D perhaps matching TRBD1 or TRBD2 (6 bases each). There are 16 residues in the CDR3. CDR1 GTSNPN and CDR2 SVGIG come from the germline V gene (reference sequence). V was clipped by 0 bases and J by 7 bases, with 21 bases between them.

Worth noting for this clonotype: A clone one base away is much larger, so this may be a read error. The rearrangement joins TRBV28 to TRBJ2-7; the D call may be TRBD1 or TRBD2 (5 bases each). The CDR3 has 13 amino acids. CDR1 and CDR2 from the germline V gene are MDHEN and SYDVKM. CDR3 bases: TGTGCCAGCAGTTTTATCGGGGCTCGAGAGCAGTGCTTC. Translation: CASSFIGAREQCF.

This clonotype appeared a single time. The gene calls are TRBV12-3 or TRBV12-4 and TRBJ1-1; D not certain. Trimming pared 6 bases from V and 2 bases from J, leaving 7 bases between. The CDR3 extends over 12 amino acids. The CDR3 DNA sequence: TGTGCCAGCAGCCGGGGAAACACTGAAGCTTTCTTT. Encoded protein: CASSRGNTEAFF.

Comments on this clonotype: A junction boundary mismatches the germline segment, possibly from a read error. The genes are TRBV30 and TRBJ2-1; no firm D call. This CDR3 comprises 14 residues. From germline, CDR1 is GTSNPN and CDR2 SVGIG (reference sequence). CDR3 in amino acids: CAWSRFGKYNEQSF. The CDR3, as DNA: TGTGCCTGGAGTCGGTTCGGCAAATACAATGAGCAGTCCTTC.

This clonotype was recorded once. The junction and the germline gene differ at one end; a read error may be behind it. The rearrangement links TRBV11-2 to TRBJ2-7; no firm D call. CDR1 SGHAT and CDR2 FQNNGV come from the germline V gene. The CDR3 has 14 amino acids. CDR3 DNA sequence: TGTGCCTGCAGCTTAACCGACGGAGCCTACGTGCAGTACTTT. Translating it yields CACSLTDGAYVQYF.

As for this clonotype: This may come from a read error, since a much larger clone is one base off. This rearrangement joins TRBV5-1 to TRBJ2-5; D is unclear. V was cut by 8 bases and J by 5 bases, with 7 bases left in between. The CDR3 runs to 10 residues. Per the germline V gene, CDR1 is SGHRS and CDR2 is YFSETQ. The CDR3 loop is CARSQETQYF. CDR3 sequence (DNA): TGCGCCAGAAGCCAGGAGACCCAGTACTTC.

Points on this clonotype: The conserved final phenylalanine or tryptophan is absent from the CDR3, which likely points to a read error. Because the CDR3's place on the DNA is in doubt, the DNA is left out and the CDR3 is given as listed by TCRdb. The chain has TRBV10-3 and TRBJ2-1; TRBD2, the table's D call, was not compared with the DNA. The CDR3 region is 14 residues in length, termini included. Germline assignment: CDR1 ENHRY and CDR2 SYGVKD. CDR3 sequence reads: CAIRLEREGGEQSL.

The chain combines TRBV5-1 with TRBJ2-1, with 11 bases lining up with TRBD2. Germline-derived CDR1 and CDR2 are SGHRS and YFSETQ. There are 15 residues in the CDR3. V shed 6 bases and J 7 bases; nucleotides not matched to a gene: 9. The chain's CDR3 is CASNILAGEINEQFF. CDR3 sequence (DNA): TGCGCCAGCAATATACTAGCGGGAGAAATTAATGAGCAGTTCTTC.

A word on this clonotype: Just one base apart from a much larger clone, this may be a read error. V gene TRBV5-1 combines with J gene TRBJ2-7, with D possibly TRBD1 on 6 matching bases. The germline gives CDR1 SGHRS, CDR2 YFSETQ. The CDR3 is 14 residues long. CDR3 in DNA: TGCGCCAGCAGCTTGCAGGGGAGCTCCTACGTGCAGTACTTC. Its translation is CASSLQGSSYVQYF. Looking up the rest from reference TRBV5-1 and TRBJ2-7 gives the full variable domain: KAGVTQTPRYLIKTRGQQVTLSCSPISGHRSVSWYQQTPGQGLQFLFEYFSETQRNKGNFPGRFSGRQFSNSRSEMNVSTLELGDSALYLCASSLQGSSYVQYFGPGTRLTVT.

The chain combines TRBV28 with TRBJ1-1; D may be TRBD1 (5 bases). The CDR3 extends over 16 amino acids. V was trimmed by 7 bases and J by 1 base, leaving 19 bases between them. The germline V gene encodes CDR1 MDHEN and CDR2 SYDVKM. The CDR3 sequence is CASTSPGGGPNTEAFF. DNA of the CDR3: TGTGCCAGCACTTCACCCGGGGGGGGTCCGAACACTGAAGCTTTCTTT.

For this clonotype: In this CDR3 the conserved last residue, phenylalanine or tryptophan, is missing, so a read error is likely. The CDR3 loop reads CASSETFLAGGNQETQYL. The CDR3 DNA is TGTGCAAGCAGTGAAACCTTTCTAGCGGGAGGTAACCAAGAGACCCAGTACCTC. V is TRBV6-1 and J is TRBJ2-5; 11 positions match TRBD2. Looked up from germline, CDR1 is MNHNS and CDR2 is SASEGT. CDR3 length: 18 residues.

Of note for this clonotype: A much bigger clone sits one base away, suggesting this may be a read error. V is TRBV7-9 and J is TRBJ2-7, with D hard to call. Germline V gene lookup returns CDR1 SEHNR and CDR2 FQNEAQ (reference sequence). This CDR3 contains 13 residues. CDR3 sequence (DNA): TGTGTCAGCAGTTTATCTACGGGCTACGAGCAGTACTTC. This translates into CVSSLSTGYEQYF. Based on the CDR3 plus reference TRBV7-9 and TRBJ2-7, the full variable domain is DTGVSQNPRHKITKRGQNVTFRCDPISEHNRLYWYRQTLGQGPEFLTYFQNEAQLEKSRLLSDRFSAERPKGSFSTLEIQRTEQGDSAMYLCVSSLSTGYEQYFGPGTRLTVT.

This clonotype has just a few counts. This rearrangement joins TRBV20-1 to TRBJ1-6; 9 nucleotides agree with TRBD1. Germline V lookup: CDR1 DFQATT, CDR2 SNEGSKA (reference sequence). J was trimmed by 10 bases and V by 2 bases; bases with no gene match: 6. The CDR3 length is 14 residues. Here the CDR3 reads CSARSGTGISPLHF. The DNA of the CDR3 is TGCAGTGCTAGATCCGGGACAGGGATATCACCCCTCCACTTT.

The gene calls are TRBV28 and TRBJ1-5, with 9 bases identical to TRBD1. Germline CDR1 and CDR2: MDHEN and SYDVKM. With V trimmed by 8 bases and J by 6 bases, 17 bases remained unmatched. The CDR3 totals 17 residues. The CDR3 DNA reads as TGTGCCAGCCACAGGGGGCGGGGAATCCCAGAATTTCAGCCCCAGCATTTT. Protein: CASHRGRGIPEFQPQHF.

This clonotype was detected a few times. The rearrangement links TRBV6-5 to TRBJ2-7; TRBD1 matches 8 bases. The CDR3 spans 17 residues. The V segment lost 0 bases and the J segment 13 bases; nucleotides outside the gene matches: 20. Germline values: CDR1 MNHEY, CDR2 SVGAGI. The CDR3 loop is CASSYSYDRTGTFPQYF. The CDR3 DNA reads as TGTGCCAGCAGTTACTCGTACGACAGGACAGGGACATTCCCTCAATACTTC.

V usage is TRBV6-1 and J usage is TRBJ1-5; the D gene is possibly TRBD1 (5 bases). The germline V gene has CDR1 MNHNS and CDR2 SASEGT. V lost 7 bases, J lost 15 bases, and 19 bases lay in between. The CDR3 spans 12 residues. CDR3 nucleotides: TGTGCCAGCACTCTGACGGGGACCACACGGCATTTT. This encodes CASTLTGTTRHF.